A single TCR beta chain is shown here with its context. Its antigen is still unknown. V dropped 2 bases and J dropped 0 bases, with 8 bases sitting between them. The CDR3 runs 14 residues. The germline gives CDR1 SGHNT, CDR2 YYREEE (reference sequence). Some clones are missing from TCRdb's copy, which holds only in-frame ones; the method was immunoSEQ multiplex PCR. In the table there are about 94,000 clones, 88% of which are singletons. The data stem from a study of identifying expanded T cells in peripheral blood. Study results and caveats: Variance in clone template counts between approximately 2-week samples significantly increased with total template count across all healthy donors.

Sequenced material: blood. The chain carries TRBV5-4 and TRBJ1-2, with D tentatively TRBD1 (5 bases). The sequence was obtained from a person between 18 and 75 years old in good health. The CDR3 DNA follows: TGTGCCAGCAGCTTTGACAGAGCTAACTATGGCTACACCTTC. Residues: CASSFDRANYGYTF.